This T cell receptor (beta chain) was recovered during a study of STAT5B mutations in CD4+ large granular lymphocyte leukemia. Study processing details: Productive clonotypes were detectable down to 2.59 x 10-5 frequency. Assay: immunoSEQ multiplex PCR; the TCRdb copy retains only in-frame clones and omits some. That table is the source of V, J and clone size, and D and trimming were worked out from the DNA. Of 45,000 to 55,000 clones in the sample, around 70% were seen once. Study outcomes and limitations: TRBV06-family usage was enriched in top patient clones (8/27) versus controls (2/35).

For this clone: Antigen specificity is unknown.

Germline assignment: CDR1 MDHEN and CDR2 SYDVKM. V lost 10 bases to trimming and J lost 6 bases, with 13 bases between them. The CDR3 runs 13 residues. This clonotype originated in a human donor in good health. The sample consisted of CD4+ T cells from blood buffy coats. The genes are TRBV28 and TRBJ1-6, with D hard to call. Here the CDR3 DNA reads TGTGCCATCAGGCAGACGGGTAATTCACCCCTCCACTTT. It yields the protein CAIRQTGNSPLHF.